These T cell receptor beta chains were read from a single sample in a study of shared clonotypes between healthy human individuals. Assay: immunoSEQ multiplex PCR; the TCRdb copy retains only in-frame clones and omits some. The profile shows fewer than 600,000 clones, 77% of them singletons. Sequenced material: PBMCs. The receptors come from a woman between 35 and 50 years old in good health. Some clones in this sample may be carry-over from other donors' samples. Each CDR3 is given with its conserved first and last residue. A D gene is named only where the DNA matches it firmly. Expanded clones are given a class, and other clones once, few, many or no size at all.

.	TRBV6-5	.	TRBJ2-2	CASSPEGNTGELFF	TGTGCCAGCAGTCCTGAGGGAAACACCGGGGAGCTGTTTTTT
.	TRBV2	.	TRBJ2-3	CASSEVSASAYF	TGTGCCAGCAGTGAAGTTAGCGCCAGTGCGTATTTT
.	TRBV18	.	TRBJ2-1	CASRGRGVGSNEQFF	TGTGCCAGTCGGGGTCGAGGGGTCGGGAGCAATGAGCAGTTCTTC
.	TRBV6-6	.	TRBJ2-2	CASSPHSSYTGELFF	TGTGCCAGCAGTCCTCACAGTTCTTACACCGGGGAGCTGTTTTTT
TRBD2	TRBV28	many	TRBJ2-1	CASSLTGSGRVGYNEQFF	TGTGCCAGCAGTTTGACGGGTAGCGGGAGGGTCGGTTACAATGAGCAGTTCTTC
TRBD1	TRBV5-1	.	TRBJ2-1	CASSPGQGRNEQFF	TGCGCCAGCAGCCCGGGACAGGGCCGCAATGAGCAGTTCTTC
.	TRBV28	.	TRBJ2-1	CASSLHLQDSYNEQFF	TGTGCCAGCAGTCTCCACTTACAGGACTCTTACAATGAGCAGTTCTTC
TRBD1	TRBV2	.	TRBJ1-1	CASSTGENTEAFF	TGTGCCAGCAGTACAGGGGAGAACACTGAAGCTTTCTTT
.	TRBV10-2	.	TRBJ2-3	CASSEEVTDTQYF	TGCGCCAGCAGTGAGGAAGTCACAGATACGCAGTATTTT
.	TRBV7-6	.	TRBJ2-6	CASSLLSESQSRANVLTF	TGTGCCAGCAGCCTGTTGAGTGAATCTCAAAGTCGGGCCAACGTCCTGACTTTC
.	TRBV2	.	TRBJ2-1	CASSEAGRSEQFF	TGTGCCAGCAGTGAAGCGGGTAGAAGTGAGCAGTTCTTC
TRBD1	TRBV4-2	.	TRBJ1-2	CASSQDPVTGRGYTF	TGTGCCAGCAGCCAAGACCCAGTGACAGGGAGAGGCTACACCTTC
.	TRBV6-1	.	TRBJ2-5	CASIPGSRETQYF	TGTGCCAGCATTCCCGGGTCCAGGGAGACCCAGTACTTC
.	TRBV15	.	TRBJ2-3	CATSFRVSLSTDTQYF	TGTGCCACCAGCTTCCGGGTCTCGCTGAGCACAGATACGCAGTATTTT
.	TRBV18	.	TRBJ2-2	CASSPRQTSNTGELFF	TGTGCCAGCTCACCGAGACAGACTTCGAACACCGGGGAGCTGTTTTTT
TRBD1	TRBV19	.	TRBJ1-5	CASSSPPGTARNQPQHF	TGTGCCAGTAGTTCTCCGCCTGGGACAGCCAGGAATCAGCCCCAGCATTTT
.	TRBV9	.	TRBJ2-3	CASSRNGVDTQYF	TGTGCCAGCAGCCGGAACGGGGTGGATACGCAGTATTTT
.	TRBV9	once	TRBJ1-2	CASSVAGGASGYTF	TGTGCCAGCAGCGTAGCTGGGGGCGCTAGTGGCTACACCTTC
.	TRBV7-9	.	TRBJ2-5	CASSILTGQETQYF	TGTGCCAGCAGCATTCTGACAGGACAAGAGACCCAGTACTTC
TRBD1	TRBV27	.	TRBJ1-1	CASSTRQGNTEAFF	TGTGCCAGCAGTACCCGACAGGGGAACACTGAAGCTTTCTTT
.	TRBV7-9	.	TRBJ2-7	CASSLERGGFDRSYEQYF	TGTGCCAGCAGCTTAGAGCGCGGTGGATTTGATCGTTCCTACGAGCAGTACTTC
.	TRBV30	.	TRBJ1-2	CAWSSGRTIYGYTF	TGTGCCTGGAGTTCAGGACGGACTATCTATGGCTACACCTTC
.	TRBV11-2	.	TRBJ1-3	CASSLGGQFSGNTIYF	TGTGCCAGCAGCTTAGGTGGGCAGTTCTCTGGAAACACCATATATTTT
TRBD2	TRBV5-1	.	TRBJ2-3	CASSREVAGTDTQYF	TGCGCCAGCAGCCGGGAGGTAGCGGGAACAGATACGCAGTATTTT
TRBD1	TRBV28	.	TRBJ1-2	CASSHGDRSGGYTF	TGTGCCAGCAGCCATGGGGACAGATCGGGAGGCTACACCTTC
TRBD1	TRBV18	.	TRBJ1-6	CASSSGQDNSPLHF	TGTGCCAGCTCATCGGGACAGGATAATTCACCCCTCCACTTT
TRBD1	TRBV2	.	TRBJ1-1	CASIPLGTGGRDTEAFF	TGTGCCAGCATCCCCCTGGGGACAGGGGGCCGAGACACTGAAGCTTTCTTT
.	TRBV5-1	.	TRBJ1-2	CASSLDRVGYTF	TGCGCCAGCAGCTTGGACAGGGTTGGCTACACCTTC
.	TRBV6-5	few	TRBJ2-2	CASSSAGSGTGELFF	TGTGCCAGCAGTTCTGCCGGATCGGGCACCGGGGAGCTGTTTTTT
TRBD2	TRBV5-1	once	TRBJ2-2	CASSFAGTSAGELFF	TGCGCCAGCAGCTTCGCCGGGACTAGCGCCGGGGAGCTGTTTTTT
TRBD2	TRBV6-5	.	TRBJ2-7	CASYGLAGGRHEQYF	TGTGCCAGCTACGGACTAGCGGGAGGGCGGCACGAGCAGTACTTC
.	TRBV28	.	TRBJ1-2	CASSQASGYTF	TGTGCCAGCAGTCAAGCTTCTGGCTACACCTTC
TRBD2	TRBV5-1	.	TRBJ2-3	CASSFPLAGDTQYF	TGCGCCAGCAGCTTTCCACTAGCGGGGGATACGCAGTATTTT
.	TRBV6-5	few	TRBJ2-7	CASSYMGSSAYEQYF	TGTGCCAGCAGTTATATGGGATCGTCAGCCTACGAGCAGTACTTC
.	TRBV7-7	.	TRBJ2-2	CASSLGLARGGTGELFF	TGTGCTAGCAGCTTGGGGCTAGCGAGAGGAGGGACCGGGGAGCTGTTTTTT
.	TRBV15	.	TRBJ2-5	CATSRERQETQYF	TGTGCCACCAGCAGAGAAAGGCAAGAGACCCAGTACTTC
.	TRBV6-5	once	TRBJ1-4	CASRPAGAGGEKLFF	TGTGCCAGCAGACCGGCAGGGGCCGGTGGTGAAAAACTGTTTTTT
TRBD1	TRBV28	.	TRBJ1-2	CASSHRGTGGMGYTF	TGTGCCAGCAGCCACCGCGGGACAGGGGGAATGGGCTACACCTTC
.	TRBV4-3	.	TRBJ1-2	CASSQDSAGFNGYTF	TGCGCCAGCAGCCAAGATTCCGCAGGTTTTAACGGCTACACCTTC
.	TRBV4-2	few	TRBJ1-1	CASSQVRGRETEAFF	TGTGCCAGCAGCCAAGTGAGAGGGAGGGAGACTGAAGCTTTCTTT
.	TRBV4-1	.	TRBJ2-7	CASSQAGNSYEQYF	TGCGCCAGCAGCCAAGCCGGGAACTCCTACGAGCAGTACTTC
.	TRBV4-1	.	TRBJ2-3	CASSQEGSGRSSTDTQYF	TGCGCCAGCAGCCAAGAAGGTAGCGGAAGATCTAGCACAGATACGCAGTATTTT
.	TRBV16	.	TRBJ2-7	CASSQGVSGSQSYEQYF	TGTGCCAGCAGCCAAGGGGTGTCGGGCAGTCAGTCCTACGAGCAGTACTTC
.	TRBV14	.	TRBJ1-5	CASSRGFNQPQHF	TGTGCCAGCAGTCGAGGGTTTAATCAGCCCCAGCATTTT
TRBD2	TRBV7-9	.	TRBJ2-1	CASSLNHKTSGKTRYEQFF	TGTGCCAGCAGCCTAAACCACAAAACTAGCGGGAAGACTAGATATGAGCAGTTCTTC
TRBD1	TRBV6-6	.	TRBJ1-1	CASRQGNTEAFF	TGTGCCAGCCGACAGGGGAACACTGAAGCTTTCTTT
TRBD2	TRBV9	.	TRBJ2-3	CASSVYGGSTDTQYF	TGTGCCAGCAGCGTATACGGGGGGAGCACAGATACGCAGTATTTT